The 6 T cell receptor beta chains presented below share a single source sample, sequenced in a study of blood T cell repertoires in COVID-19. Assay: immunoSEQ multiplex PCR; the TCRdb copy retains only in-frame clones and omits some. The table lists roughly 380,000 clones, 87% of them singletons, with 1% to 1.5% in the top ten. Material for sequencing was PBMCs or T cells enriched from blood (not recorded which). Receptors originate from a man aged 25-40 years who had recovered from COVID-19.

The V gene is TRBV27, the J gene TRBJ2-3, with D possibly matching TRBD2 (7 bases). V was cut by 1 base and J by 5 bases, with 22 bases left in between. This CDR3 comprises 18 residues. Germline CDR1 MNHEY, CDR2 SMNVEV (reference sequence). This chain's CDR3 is CASSLLRRGGGGVDTQYF. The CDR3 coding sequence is TGTGCCAGCAGTTTATTGCGTAGGGGCGGGGGCGGGGTAGATACGCAGTATTTT.

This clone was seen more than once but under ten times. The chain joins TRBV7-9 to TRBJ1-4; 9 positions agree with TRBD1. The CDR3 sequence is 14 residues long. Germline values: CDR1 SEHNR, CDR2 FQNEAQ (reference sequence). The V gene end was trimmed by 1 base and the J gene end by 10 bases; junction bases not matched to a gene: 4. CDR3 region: CASSLEGQGRKLFF. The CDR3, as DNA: TGTGCCAGCAGCTTAGAGGGACAGGGACGAAAACTGTTTTTT.

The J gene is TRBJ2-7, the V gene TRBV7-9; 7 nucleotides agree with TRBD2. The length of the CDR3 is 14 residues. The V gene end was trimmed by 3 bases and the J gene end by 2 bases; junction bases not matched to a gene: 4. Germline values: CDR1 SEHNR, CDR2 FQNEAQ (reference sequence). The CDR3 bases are TGTGCCAGCAGCTTCCGGGACTATGCCTACGAGCAGTACTTC. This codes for CASSFRDYAYEQYF.

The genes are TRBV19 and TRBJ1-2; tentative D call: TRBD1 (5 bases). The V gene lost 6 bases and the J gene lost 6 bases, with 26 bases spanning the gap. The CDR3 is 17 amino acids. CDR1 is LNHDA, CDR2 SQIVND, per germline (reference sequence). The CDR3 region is CASSPDGGKEGRNGYTF. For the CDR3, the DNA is TGTGCCAGTAGCCCAGACGGCGGAAAGGAGGGGCGGAATGGCTACACCTTC.

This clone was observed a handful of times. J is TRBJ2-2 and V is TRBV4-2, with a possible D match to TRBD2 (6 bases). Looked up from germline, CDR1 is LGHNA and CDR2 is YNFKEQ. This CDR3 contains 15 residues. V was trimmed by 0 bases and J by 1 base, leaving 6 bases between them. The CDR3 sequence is CASSQEGGNTGELFF. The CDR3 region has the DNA TGTGCCAGCAGCCAAGAGGGGGGGAACACCGGGGAGCTGTTTTTT.

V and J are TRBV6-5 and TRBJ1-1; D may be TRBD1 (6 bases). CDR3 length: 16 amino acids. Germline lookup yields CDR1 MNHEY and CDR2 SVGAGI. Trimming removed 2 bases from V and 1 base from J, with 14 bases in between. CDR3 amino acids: CASSYPPATGNTEAFF. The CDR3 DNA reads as TGTGCCAGCAGTTACCCTCCCGCGACAGGGAACACTGAAGCTTTCTTT.